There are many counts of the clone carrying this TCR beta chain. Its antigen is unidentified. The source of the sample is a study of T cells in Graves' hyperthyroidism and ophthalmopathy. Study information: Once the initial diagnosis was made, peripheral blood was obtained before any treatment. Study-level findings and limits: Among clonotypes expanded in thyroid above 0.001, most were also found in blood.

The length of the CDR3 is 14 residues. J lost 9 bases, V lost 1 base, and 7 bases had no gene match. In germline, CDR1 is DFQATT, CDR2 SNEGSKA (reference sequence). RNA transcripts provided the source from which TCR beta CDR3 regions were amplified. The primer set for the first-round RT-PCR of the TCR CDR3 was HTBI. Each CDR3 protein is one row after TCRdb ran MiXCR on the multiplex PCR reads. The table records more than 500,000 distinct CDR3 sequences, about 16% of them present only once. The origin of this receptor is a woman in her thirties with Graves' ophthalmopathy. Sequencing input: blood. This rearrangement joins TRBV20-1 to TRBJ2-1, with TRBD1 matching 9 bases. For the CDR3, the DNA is TGCAGTGCTAGAGCCGGGACAGGGAACGCTGAGCAGTTCTTC. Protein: CSARAGTGNAEQFF.